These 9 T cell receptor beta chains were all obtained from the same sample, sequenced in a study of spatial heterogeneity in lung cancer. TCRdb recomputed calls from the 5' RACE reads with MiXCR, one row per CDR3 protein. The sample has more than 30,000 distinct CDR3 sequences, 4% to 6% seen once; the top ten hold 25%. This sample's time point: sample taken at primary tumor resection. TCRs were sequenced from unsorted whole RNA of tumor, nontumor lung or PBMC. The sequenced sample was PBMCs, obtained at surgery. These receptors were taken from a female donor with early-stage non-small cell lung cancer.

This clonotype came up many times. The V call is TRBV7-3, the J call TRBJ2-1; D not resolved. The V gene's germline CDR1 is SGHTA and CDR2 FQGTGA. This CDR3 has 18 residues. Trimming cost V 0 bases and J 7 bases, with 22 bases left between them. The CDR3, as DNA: TGTGCCAGCAGCTTAACCAGCCGAGCTAGATCTAAACAAAATGAGCAGTTCTTC. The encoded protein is CASSLTSRARSKQNEQFF.

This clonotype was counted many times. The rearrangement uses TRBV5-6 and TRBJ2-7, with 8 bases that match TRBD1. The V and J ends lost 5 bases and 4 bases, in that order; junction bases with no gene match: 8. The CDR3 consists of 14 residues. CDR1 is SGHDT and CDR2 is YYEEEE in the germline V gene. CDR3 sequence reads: CASRRQGRKYEQYF. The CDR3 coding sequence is TGTGCCAGCAGGAGACAGGGGAGAAAGTACGAGCAGTACTTC.

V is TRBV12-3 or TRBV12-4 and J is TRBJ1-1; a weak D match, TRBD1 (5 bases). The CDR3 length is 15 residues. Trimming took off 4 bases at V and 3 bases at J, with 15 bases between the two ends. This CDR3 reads CASSSGRGLDTEAFF. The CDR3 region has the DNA TGTGCCAGCAGTTCAGGGAGGGGTTTGGACACTGAAGCTTTCTTT.

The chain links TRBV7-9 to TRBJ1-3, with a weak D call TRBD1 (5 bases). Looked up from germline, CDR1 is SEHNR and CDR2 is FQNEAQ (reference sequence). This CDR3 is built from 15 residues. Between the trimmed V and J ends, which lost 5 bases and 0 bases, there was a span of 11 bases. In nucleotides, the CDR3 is TGTGCCAGCAGCCCGGGACCGAACTCTGGAAACACCATATATTTT. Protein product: CASSPGPNSGNTIYF.

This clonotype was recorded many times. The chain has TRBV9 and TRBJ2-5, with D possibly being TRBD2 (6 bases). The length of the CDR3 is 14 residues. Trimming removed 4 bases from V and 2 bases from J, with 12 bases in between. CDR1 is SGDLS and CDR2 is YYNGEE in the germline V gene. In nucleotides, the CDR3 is TGTGCCAGCAGCCCTCTGGGGGGACAAGAGACCCAGTACTTC. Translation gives CASSPLGGQETQYF.

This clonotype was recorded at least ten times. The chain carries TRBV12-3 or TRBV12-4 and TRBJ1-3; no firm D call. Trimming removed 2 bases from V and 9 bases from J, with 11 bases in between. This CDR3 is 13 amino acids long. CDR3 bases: TGTGCCAGCAGTTTACAGGATTTTGGCACCATATATTTT. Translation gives CASSLQDFGTIYF.

The CDR3 nucleotides read TGTGCCAGCAGCTTAGAAGGGGGGACCGTCAATGAGCAGTTCTTC. Its translation: CASSLEGGTVNEQFF. The rearrangement joins TRBV11-2 to TRBJ2-1, with D possibly called TRBD1 or TRBD2 (6 bases each). V was cut by 0 bases and J by 6 bases, with 12 bases left in between. The germline V gene encodes CDR1 SGHAT and CDR2 FQNNGV. The CDR3 loop spans 15 amino acids.

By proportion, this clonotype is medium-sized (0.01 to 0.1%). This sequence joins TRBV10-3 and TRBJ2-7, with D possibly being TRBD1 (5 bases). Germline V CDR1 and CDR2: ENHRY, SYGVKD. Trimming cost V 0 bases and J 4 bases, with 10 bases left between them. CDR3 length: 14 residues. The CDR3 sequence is CAISESGPVYEQYF. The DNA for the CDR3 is TGTGCCATCAGTGAGTCGGGGCCAGTTTACGAGCAGTACTTC.

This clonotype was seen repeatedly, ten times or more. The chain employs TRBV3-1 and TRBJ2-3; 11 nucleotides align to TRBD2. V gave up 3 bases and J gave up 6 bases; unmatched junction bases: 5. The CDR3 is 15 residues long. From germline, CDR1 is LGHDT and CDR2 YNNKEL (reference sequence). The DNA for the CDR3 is TGTGCCAGCAGCCACCTTGTAGCGGGGGGGGATACGCAGTATTTT. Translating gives CASSHLVAGGDTQYF.